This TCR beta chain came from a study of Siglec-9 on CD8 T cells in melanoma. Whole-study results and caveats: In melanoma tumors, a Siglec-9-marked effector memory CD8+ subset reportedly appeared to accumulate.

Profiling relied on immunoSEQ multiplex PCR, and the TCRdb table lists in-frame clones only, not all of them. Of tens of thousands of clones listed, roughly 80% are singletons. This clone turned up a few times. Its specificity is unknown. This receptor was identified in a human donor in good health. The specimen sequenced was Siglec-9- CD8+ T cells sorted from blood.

As DNA, the CDR3 is TGTGCCAGCAGTTCCAGAACCTACGAGCAGTACTTC. It translates to CASSSRTYEQYF. The V call is TRBV7-9, the J call TRBJ2-7; D gene uncertain. V dropped 6 bases and J dropped 2 bases, with 8 bases sitting between them. The CDR3 is 12 amino acids. The V gene's germline CDR1 is SEHNR and CDR2 FQNEAQ (reference sequence).